The 18 T cell receptor beta chains in this list originate from one sample, sequenced in a study of blood T cell repertoires in COVID-19. Sequencing used immunoSEQ multiplex PCR; TCRdb keeps in-frame clones, though not all of them. The table lists about 400,000 clones, roughly 88% of them singletons. Input material: PBMCs or T cells enriched from blood (not recorded which). These receptors originate from a middle-aged woman with acute COVID-19.

The chain employs TRBV6-5 and TRBJ1-2, with TRBD1 identical over 7 bases. This CDR3 region has 14 residues. Per germline, CDR1 MNHEY and CDR2 SVGAGI. Unmatched junction bases numbered 7, after V lost 5 bases and J lost 4 bases. CDR3 bases: TGTGCCAGCAGTCCCCGACAGGGAACCTATGGCTACACCTTC. Amino acid sequence: CASSPRQGTYGYTF.

On this clone: The sample has other DNA sequences that encode this CDR3 too. The chain has TRBV29-1 and TRBJ1-2; weak D call: TRBD1 (6 bases). The V and J ends lost 2 bases and 8 bases respectively, with 9 bases between them. The CDR3 is 11 residues long. Germline lookup yields CDR1 SQVTM and CDR2 ANQGSEA. The CDR3 sequence: CSVEQGNGYTF. The CDR3 DNA reads as TGCAGCGTTGAACAGGGGAACGGCTACACCTTC.

The gene calls are TRBV6-1 and TRBJ2-7; no firm D call. The CDR3 totals 11 residues. Germline-derived CDR1 and CDR2 are MNHNS and SASEGT. V gave up 2 bases and J gave up 7 bases, with 6 bases separating them. The CDR3 spells CASSEMAEQYF. In nucleotides, the CDR3 is TGTGCCAGCAGTGAAATGGCTGAGCAGTACTTC.

The gene calls are TRBV7-9 and TRBJ1-3; possible D gene TRBD1, 6 bases. The CDR3 loop spans 15 amino acids. V was clipped by 4 bases and J by 0 bases, with 10 bases between them. From germline, CDR1 is SEHNR and CDR2 FQNEAQ (reference sequence). The CDR3 DNA sequence: TGTGCCAGCAGCTCCCTACAGGGCTCTGGAAACACCATATATTTT. Its translation: CASSSLQGSGNTIYF.

The gene calls are TRBV2 and TRBJ1-2; D might be TRBD1 (6 bases). Trimming cost V 9 bases and J 0 bases, with 14 bases left between them. CDR3 length equals 14 residues. Germline CDR1 reads SNHLY; CDR2 reads FYNNEI. The CDR3 spells CARGDTGTNYGYTF. Here the CDR3 DNA reads TGTGCCAGAGGGGATACAGGGACTAACTATGGCTACACCTTC.

V and J are TRBV11-3 and TRBJ2-1; 7 positions match TRBD1. This CDR3 region has 16 residues. V shed 1 base, J shed 4 bases, and the junction held 7 bases outside the gene matches. The germline V gene encodes CDR1 SGHNT and CDR2 YENEEA. The CDR3 DNA sequence: TGTGCCAGCAGCTTAGGTTGGGGACAGAAATACAATGAGCAGTTCTTC. Translating gives CASSLGWGQKYNEQFF.

This chain connects TRBV19 to TRBJ1-2; a possible D gene is TRBD1 (6 bases). This CDR3 spans 13 amino acids. With 3 bases removed from V and 8 bases from J, the gap between germline ends came to 13 bases. Germline loops: CDR1 LNHDA, CDR2 SQIVND (reference sequence). The CDR3 DNA follows: TGTGCCAGTAGTATCCCCACAGGGAACGGCTACACCTTC. Its protein product is CASSIPTGNGYTF.

CDR3 DNA sequence: TGTGCTAGTGGTCCCGGGACTTCTGCTAGCACAGATACGCAGTATTTT. Translating it yields CASGPGTSASTDTQYF. V usage is TRBV12-5 and J usage is TRBJ2-3; D is possibly TRBD2 (6 bases). V dropped 5 bases and J dropped 0 bases, with 15 bases sitting between them. The CDR3 has 16 residues. The germline CDR1 and CDR2 sequences are LGHNT and FRNRAP.

The chain recombines TRBV29-1 with TRBJ1-4, with 7 bases lining up with TRBD1. From germline, CDR1 is SQVTM and CDR2 ANQGSEA. The CDR3 length is 13 residues. The trim removed 4 bases at V and 5 bases at J, leaving 4 bases unmatched. CDR3 DNA sequence: TGCAGCGTTGTGACAGGGAAGAATGAAAAACTGTTTTTT. Protein: CSVVTGKNEKLFF.

The genes are TRBV27 and TRBJ2-5, with 11 bases that match TRBD2. The ends lost 4 bases at V and 2 bases at J; junction bases unmatched: 3. Germline-derived CDR1 and CDR2 are MNHEY and SMNVEV (reference sequence). CDR3 length: 15 amino acids. The CDR3 bases are TGTGCCAGCAGTTCCTGGACTAGCGGGCAAGAGACCCAGTACTTC. Translation: CASSSWTSGQETQYF.

The genes are TRBV5-4 and TRBJ2-5; 8 bases are shared with TRBD2. The germline V gene encodes CDR1 SGHNT and CDR2 YYREEE (reference sequence). V was pared by 0 bases and J by 5 bases, with 9 bases of the junction left unmatched. CDR3 length: 16 amino acids. The DNA for the CDR3 is TGTGCCAGCAGCTTGGCCCCGGGACTAGGGGGGGAGACCCAGTACTTC. It translates to CASSLAPGLGGETQYF.

This clone occurred once. The chain recombines TRBV19 with TRBJ1-2; D is undetermined. Germline V gene lookup returns CDR1 LNHDA and CDR2 SQIVND (reference sequence). Trimming removed 1 base at V and 7 bases at J, with 10 bases between. There are 13 residues in the CDR3. The CDR3 DNA reads TGTGCCAGTAGTATAGGAGGGCCGGGTGGCTACACCTTC. The encoded protein is CASSIGGPGGYTF.

This sequence joins TRBV6-6 and TRBJ1-2; the D gene is possibly TRBD1 (5 bases). CDR1 and CDR2 (germline): MNHNY, SVGAGI (reference sequence). Trimming shortened V by 2 bases and J by 0 bases, and 10 bases separated the two germline ends. This CDR3 comprises 15 residues. CDR3 sequence (DNA): TGTGCCAGCAGTTACGATTCGGACACTAACTATGGCTACACCTTC. It yields the protein CASSYDSDTNYGYTF.

The chain is built from TRBV19 and TRBJ1-2; 7 positions match TRBD1. CDR1 and CDR2 (germline): LNHDA, SQIVND (reference sequence). The CDR3 consists of 17 residues. The trim removed 5 bases at V and 7 bases at J, leaving 19 bases unmatched. This CDR3 is CASSPLLGQAQVFGYTF. The CDR3 DNA is TGTGCCAGTAGTCCTCTCCTTGGACAGGCCCAAGTTTTTGGCTACACCTTC.

The V and J genes are TRBV3-1 (or the pseudogene TRBV3-2) and TRBJ2-3; TRBD2 matches 9 bases. The ends lost 0 bases at V and 4 bases at J; junction bases unmatched: 14. Germline CDR1 and CDR2: LGHDT and YNNKEL (reference sequence). This CDR3 has 19 residues. CDR3 region: CASSQESPAGGARADTQYF. The CDR3 DNA is TGTGCCAGCAGCCAAGAAAGCCCAGCGGGGGGCGCCCGAGCAGATACGCAGTATTTT.

The chain carries TRBV21-1 and TRBJ1-5. TRBV21-1 is a pseudogene locus. CDR3 length equals 11 residues. DNA for the CDR3: TGTGCCAGGGGAGGCAATCAGCCCCAGCATTTT. It translates to CARGGNQPQHF.

The J gene is TRBJ1-1, the V gene TRBV2; D may be TRBD1 (5 bases). The CDR3 totals 13 residues. Germline V gene sequence: CDR1 SNHLY, CDR2 FYNNEI. V was clipped by 7 bases and J by 0 bases, with 9 bases between them. The CDR3 loop is CASNPGVNTEAFF. CDR3 nucleotide sequence: TGTGCCAGCAATCCGGGGGTGAACACTGAAGCTTTCTTT. Using reference TRBV2 and TRBJ1-1 for the parts outside the CDR3, the full variable domain is EPEVTQTPSHQVTQMGQEVILRCVPISNHLYFYWYRQILGQKVEFLVSFYNNEISEKSEIFDDQFSVERPDGSNFTLKIRSTKLEDSAMYFCASNPGVNTEAFFGQGTRLTVV.

CDR3 DNA sequence: TGTGCCAGCAGCTTGGGACATATTCAAGAGACCCAGTACTTC. Its translation: CASSLGHIQETQYF. The rearrangement joins TRBV7-8 to TRBJ2-5, with a possible D match to TRBD1 (6 bases). Germline CDR1 SGHVS, CDR2 FQNEAQ. V lost 3 bases and J 2 bases, leaving 10 bases between the germline ends. The CDR3 spans 14 residues.